The following is a T cell receptor beta chain sequence with its context. What it recognizes is unknown. The data stem from a study of T cell responses to AZD1222 COVID-19 vaccine. TCRdb's table, derived via immunoSEQ multiplex PCR, lists solely in-frame clones and lacks some. The sample has 95,000 to 150,000 clones, 87% seen once. Study-level results: Seropositive at baseline were only a handful of AZD1222 recipients. Within unmutated variant regions lay the reported targets of nearly half of spike-specific TCRs.

The CDR3 sequence is 15 residues long. Trimming removed 6 bases from V and 9 bases from J; junction bases left unmatched: 11. Germline lookup yields CDR1 MNHNY and CDR2 SVGAGI (reference sequence). The sequenced sample was peripheral blood, obtained on day 0 of AZD1222 vaccination. This sequence was found in an adult in good health. V is TRBV6-6 and J is TRBJ1-4, with 9 bases matching TRBD1. CDR3 residues: CASRTTGGSSKKLFF. CDR3 nucleotide sequence: TGTGCCAGCAGAACAACAGGGGGCAGTTCGAAAAAACTGTTTTTT.